Described below is a single T cell receptor beta chain sequence and its context. The CDR3 is made up of 11 amino acids. The germline V gene encodes CDR1 GTSNPN and CDR2 SVGIG (reference sequence). Trimming cost V 3 bases and J 4 bases, with 7 bases left between them. These data belong to a study of T cell responses to AZD1222 COVID-19 vaccine. Measured with immunoSEQ multiplex PCR; TCRdb has only the in-frame clones, and not every one. This table has 120,000 to 150,000 clones, approximately 90% appearing once. The source is an adult who received the AZD1222 COVID-19 vaccine. The chain recombines TRBV30 with TRBJ2-7, with unresolved D. The sequencing used peripheral blood, collected 28 days after the second AZD1222 dose. CDR3 residues: CAWRQNYEQYF. The CDR3 DNA is TGTGCCTGGAGGCAGAATTACGAGCAGTACTTC.